What follows are 32 T cell receptor beta chains derived from one specimen sequenced in a study of shared clonotypes between healthy human individuals. Here immunoSEQ multiplex PCR was the method, and the copy in TCRdb shows in-frame clones only, minus some. In the table there are around 2.1 million clones, approximately 94% of which are singletons. Sequencing was done on a sample of naive CD4+ T cells sorted from blood. Subset reported: CD45RA+ positively selected. The receptors shown here come from a young man in good health.

This clone has just one count. J is TRBJ2-5 and V is TRBV19; D is undetermined. CDR3 length equals 14 residues. Germline CDR1 reads LNHDA; CDR2 reads SQIVND (reference sequence). The germline V and J ends were trimmed by 9 bases and 1 base, with 15 bases remaining between them. CDR3 in amino acids: CASSLVGFQETQYF. CDR3 bases: TGTGCCAGCTCTTTGGTGGGATTCCAAGAGACCCAGTACTTC.

The genes are TRBV5-1 and TRBJ2-5; 9 positions agree with TRBD2. Germline loops: CDR1 SGHRS, CDR2 YFSETQ. V dropped 0 bases and J dropped 4; count of bases not matched to a gene: 10. CDR3 length equals 17 residues. CDR3 DNA sequence: TGCGCCAGCAGCTTGGCCCCAGCGGGGGGTAGAAGAGAGACCCAGTACTTC. It encodes CASSLAPAGGRRETQYF.

The gene calls are TRBV10-3 and TRBJ2-7, with 14 bases aligning to TRBD2. Per the germline V gene, CDR1 is ENHRY and CDR2 is SYGVKD. This CDR3 is 17 amino acids long. The V segment lost 5 bases and the J segment 2 bases; nucleotides outside the gene matches: 8. CDR3 coding DNA: TGTGCCATCAGTCTCGGGACTAGCGGGAGCGGGGCCTACGAGCAGTACTTC. Residues: CAISLGTSGSGAYEQYF.

This chain uses TRBV10-3 with TRBJ2-5; the D gene is possibly TRBD1 (6 bases). V lost 2 bases to trimming and J lost 1 base, with 14 bases between them. Germline V CDR1 and CDR2: ENHRY, SYGVKD. The CDR3 covers 16 residues. CDR3 region: CAISEADSNTQETQYF. CDR3 nucleotides: TGTGCCATCAGTGAGGCGGACAGTAACACCCAAGAGACCCAGTACTTC.

The rearrangement joins TRBV10-3 to TRBJ1-2; 12 bases line up with TRBD1. The trim removed 10 bases at V and 8 bases at J, leaving 8 bases unmatched. CDR3 length equals 13 residues. Germline V gives CDR1 ENHRY, CDR2 SYGVKD. In DNA form, the CDR3 reads TGTGCCAGCCTGGGACAGGGGGCGCGGGGCTACACCTTC. This translates into CASLGQGARGYTF.

The rearrangement links TRBV4-1 to TRBJ2-7; D may correspond to TRBD1 or TRBD2 (5 bases each). In germline, CDR1 is MGHRA, CDR2 YSYEKL. The V end was cut by 0 bases, the J end by 6 bases, with 12 bases between. The CDR3 spans 14 residues. The CDR3 DNA follows: TGCGCCAGCAGCCAAGAGAGGGGAGTGGGCGAGCAGTACTTC. This gives the protein CASSQERGVGEQYF.

The chain joins TRBV28 to TRBJ2-2; possible D gene TRBD2, 6 bases. V shed 7 bases and J shed 3 bases, with 24 bases lying between them. CDR3 length equals 18 residues. Per germline, CDR1 MDHEN and CDR2 SYDVKM. This CDR3 is CASTLTGYWGEDTGELFF. DNA of the CDR3: TGTGCCAGCACCCTCACGGGGTATTGGGGGGAGGACACCGGGGAGCTGTTTTTT.

This chain joins TRBV2 and TRBJ2-5, with TRBD2 matching 11 bases. Germline trimming cut 7 bases from V and 5 bases from J; bases unmatched to any gene: 15. CDR1 is SNHLY and CDR2 is FYNNEI in the germline V gene. The CDR3 spans 17 residues. The CDR3 spells CASIDLFVAGGGETQYF. The CDR3 DNA follows: TGTGCCAGCATCGACCTTTTCGTAGCGGGAGGGGGGGAGACCCAGTACTTC.

This sequence joins TRBV7-9 and TRBJ1-6; 9 bases are shared with TRBD1. V lost 5 bases and J lost 7; bases outside the gene matches: 0. CDR1 is SEHNR, CDR2 FQNEAQ, per germline (reference sequence). This CDR3 region has 13 residues. In DNA form, the CDR3 reads TGTGCCAGCAGCGGACAGGGGAATTCACCCCTCCACTTT. Residues: CASSGQGNSPLHF.

V usage is TRBV6-6 and J usage is TRBJ1-2, with D possibly TRBD1 on 5 matching bases. Germline lookup yields CDR1 MNHNY and CDR2 SVGAGI (reference sequence). V lost 0 bases to trimming and J lost 3 bases, with 5 bases between them. The CDR3 has 13 amino acids. This CDR3 reads CASSYSGDYGYTF. The DNA of the CDR3 is TGTGCCAGCAGTTACTCAGGGGACTATGGCTACACCTTC.

A word on this clone: This sample includes further DNA sequences coding for the same CDR3. The rearrangement links TRBV19 to TRBJ2-7, with TRBD1 matching 10 bases. V dropped 5 bases and J dropped 4; count of bases not matched to a gene: 5. Per the germline V gene, CDR1 is LNHDA and CDR2 is SQIVND (reference sequence). This CDR3 is built from 14 residues. The CDR3 loop is CASSPRTGGYEQYF. CDR3 nucleotide sequence: TGTGCCAGTAGTCCAAGGACAGGGGGTTACGAGCAGTACTTC.

J is TRBJ1-4 and V is TRBV10-3, with D perhaps TRBD1 (6 bases). Trimming left V 3 bases short and J 7 bases short, with 12 bases between. There are 14 residues in the CDR3. The germline CDR1 and CDR2 sequences are ENHRY and SYGVKD. The CDR3 loop reads CAISDGGGSEKLFF. DNA for the CDR3: TGTGCCATCAGTGACGGAGGGGGGAGTGAAAAACTGTTTTTT.

The chain couples TRBV28 to TRBJ2-7; 8 bases align to TRBD2. The germline V gene has CDR1 MDHEN and CDR2 SYDVKM. The CDR3 covers 17 residues. The V and J ends lost 5 bases and 2 bases, in that order; junction bases with no gene match: 14. The CDR3 nucleotides read TGTGCCAGCAGTGCCGGGAGGGGGTTCAACCTTCCCTACGAGCAGTACTTC. It codes for CASSAGRGFNLPYEQYF.

The chain joins TRBV10-3 to TRBJ1-1; no clear D. V was trimmed by 7 bases and J by 0 bases, leaving 12 bases between them. CDR3 length equals 14 residues. The germline gives CDR1 ENHRY, CDR2 SYGVKD. The CDR3 region is CAITPDGMNTEAFF. The CDR3 DNA reads as TGTGCCATCACCCCCGACGGGATGAACACTGAAGCTTTCTTT.

This clone was found once. This chain connects TRBV6-6 to TRBJ2-5; D assignment may be TRBD1 or TRBD2 (5 bases each). The ends were cut back, 0 bases at V and 1 base at J, with 12 bases in the middle. CDR1 is MNHNY and CDR2 is SVGAGI in the germline V gene (reference sequence). The CDR3 contains 16 residues. Here the CDR3 reads CASSYSPQEVQETQYF. The DNA of the CDR3 is TGTGCCAGCAGTTACTCGCCACAGGAGGTCCAAGAGACCCAGTACTTC.

Comment on this clone: In the same sample, other DNA sequences code for this CDR3. CDR3 sequence reads: CASSPPAGGTEAFF. CDR3 in DNA: TGTGCCAGCTCACCACCCGCAGGGGGGACTGAAGCTTTCTTT. The rearrangement links TRBV18 to TRBJ1-1; TRBD1 aligns across 7 bases. The CDR3 covers 14 residues. V lost 0 bases to trimming and J lost 5 bases; unmatched junction nucleotides: 3. From germline, CDR1 is KGHSH and CDR2 LQKENI.

The chain recombines TRBV5-4 with TRBJ2-5; 7 bases agree with TRBD1. CDR3 size: 14 residues. Germline trimming cut 2 bases from V and 5 bases from J; bases unmatched to any gene: 6. Per germline, CDR1 SGHNT and CDR2 YYREEE (reference sequence). The CDR3: CASSFSQGRETQYF. The DNA for the CDR3 is TGTGCCAGCAGCTTCTCACAGGGGCGGGAGACCCAGTACTTC.

In the case of this clone: The sample carries other DNA sequences with the same CDR3. The chain links TRBV7-9 to TRBJ2-7; D perhaps matches TRBD1 (6 bases). Germline V gives CDR1 SEHNR, CDR2 FQNEAQ (reference sequence). The CDR3 consists of 12 residues. With 5 bases removed from V and 3 bases from J, the gap between germline ends came to 8 bases. The CDR3 here is CASSRTDYEQYF. For the CDR3, the DNA is TGTGCCAGCAGCCGGACAGACTACGAGCAGTACTTC.

The table lists this clone with a count of one. The chain couples TRBV15 to TRBJ2-7; D uncertain. Germline V gene data show CDR1 as LNHNV and CDR2 as YYDKDF (reference sequence). The CDR3 contains 16 residues. Trimming removed 0 bases at V and 4 bases at J, with 16 bases between. The CDR3 spells CATSRDNAQRFYEQYF. DNA of the CDR3: TGTGCCACCAGCAGAGATAATGCACAGCGTTTTTACGAGCAGTACTTC.

CDR3 loop: CASSAGQRNQPQHF. The DNA for the CDR3 is TGTGCCAGCAGCGCAGGACAGCGTAATCAGCCCCAGCATTTT. The chain links TRBV2 to TRBJ1-5; D perhaps matches TRBD1 (6 bases). CDR1 and CDR2 from the germline V gene are SNHLY and FYNNEI. The CDR3 sequence is 14 residues long. V lost 6 bases and J 4 bases, leaving 13 bases between the germline ends.

V is TRBV25-1 and J is TRBJ1-3; no clear D. Trimming cost V 3 bases and J 0 bases, with 6 bases left between them. Germline V lookup: CDR1 MGHDK, CDR2 SYGVNS. This CDR3 has 14 amino acids. In nucleotides, the CDR3 is TGTGCCAGCAGTGACTGGGGCTCTGGAAACACCATATATTTT. Translated, it gives CASSDWGSGNTIYF.

The chain has TRBV28 and TRBJ1-1; 8 nucleotides line up with TRBD1. The J segment lost 1 base and the V segment lost 8 bases, leaving 9 bases of the junction unmatched. Germline lookup yields CDR1 MDHEN and CDR2 SYDVKM. CDR3 length equals 15 residues. The CDR3 DNA sequence: TGTGCCAGCCGCGTGCGGACAGGGAAGAACACTGAAGCTTTCTTT. Amino acids: CASRVRTGKNTEAFF.

The V gene is TRBV18, the J gene TRBJ1-4, with D maybe TRBD1 (5 bases). From germline, CDR1 is KGHSH and CDR2 LQKENI. The CDR3 has 14 amino acids. V lost 5 bases to trimming and J lost 4 bases, with 11 bases between them. CDR3 DNA: TGTGCCAGCTCAAGACAGCCACTTAATGAAAAACTGTTTTTT. As protein: CASSRQPLNEKLFF.

This chain joins TRBV5-1 and TRBJ2-2, with unresolved D. Trimming pared 4 bases from V and 2 bases from J, leaving 21 bases between. From germline, CDR1 is SGHRS and CDR2 YFSETQ. There are 18 residues in the CDR3. The CDR3 DNA sequence: TGCGCCAGCAGCCTTGGCTTGGGCGCCACATTAAACACCGGGGAGCTGTTTTTT. Protein sequence: CASSLGLGATLNTGELFF.

The V gene is TRBV9, the J gene TRBJ1-2; TRBD1 aligns across 9 bases. This CDR3 contains 16 residues. Germline CDR1 and CDR2: SGDLS and YYNGEE. V shed 2 bases, J shed 5 bases, and the junction held 10 bases outside the gene matches. The CDR3: CASSVPGTGGSYGYTF. The CDR3, as DNA: TGTGCCAGCAGCGTCCCAGGAACAGGGGGCTCGTATGGCTACACCTTC.

The chain recombines TRBV7-9 with TRBJ2-5; a possible D gene is TRBD2 (5 bases). Germline CDR1 and CDR2: SEHNR and FQNEAQ (reference sequence). This CDR3 has 14 residues. Trimming took off 1 base at V and 10 bases at J, with 16 bases between the two ends. The CDR3 here is CASSLESGSRDQYF. DNA of the CDR3: TGTGCCAGCAGCTTAGAATCTGGTTCCCGGGACCAGTACTTC.

The chain carries TRBV7-2 and TRBJ2-2; D is possibly TRBD1 (6 bases). Germline CDR1 reads SGHTA; CDR2 reads FQGNSA. The V gene lost 4 bases and the J gene lost 4 bases, with 13 bases spanning the gap. The CDR3 is made up of 15 amino acids. The CDR3 DNA is TGTGCCAGCAGCTCGAGCTACAGGGCCACCGGGGAGCTGTTTTTT. Protein: CASSSSYRATGELFF.

The chain carries TRBV11-2 and TRBJ2-7, with 9 bases lining up with TRBD1. The CDR3 covers 16 residues. With V trimmed by 1 base and J by 3 bases, 7 bases remained unmatched. Germline CDR1 and CDR2: SGHAT and FQNNGV. The CDR3 reads CASSLAMGQGYYEQYF. CDR3 DNA sequence: TGTGCCAGCAGCTTAGCGATGGGACAGGGCTACTACGAGCAGTACTTC.

Turning to this clone: The sample carries other DNA sequences with the same CDR3. The chain has TRBV7-2 and TRBJ2-3, with 11 bases lining up with TRBD2. The CDR3 loop spans 16 amino acids. CDR1 and CDR2 from the germline V gene are SGHTA and FQGNSA. V was pared by 4 bases and J by 2 bases, with 5 bases of the junction left unmatched. The CDR3: CASSSRTSGYTDTQYF. The CDR3 DNA sequence: TGTGCCAGCAGCTCGCGGACTAGCGGGTACACAGATACGCAGTATTTT.

The chain links TRBV5-4 to TRBJ2-7, with D possibly being TRBD1 (6 bases). The CDR3 has 15 residues. Trimming stripped 6 bases from V and 6 bases from J, with 22 bases between. CDR1 and CDR2 from the germline V gene are SGHNT and YYREEE (reference sequence). CDR3 sequence (DNA): TGTGCCAGCAAAAACCCCGGGGTGAGAGGGGGCGAGCAGTACTTC. Residues: CASKNPGVRGGEQYF.

This chain uses TRBV5-8 with TRBJ2-5; D not resolved. This CDR3 comprises 15 residues. The V end was cut by 2 bases, the J end by 0 bases, with 11 bases between. Germline CDR1 SGHTS, CDR2 YDEGEE. In DNA, the CDR3 is TGTGCCAGCAGCTTTGGGCACATCTACCAAGAGACCCAGTACTTC. As protein: CASSFGHIYQETQYF. The full variable domain, its missing parts supplied by reference TRBV5-8 and TRBJ2-5, is EAGVTQSPTHLIKTRGQQATLRCSPISGHTSVYWYQQALGLGLQFLLWYDEGEERNRGNFPPRFSGRQFPNYSSELNVNALELEDSALYLCASSFGHIYQETQYFGPGTRLLVL.

This clone showed up just once. The chain employs TRBV18 and TRBJ2-7; 11 bases align to TRBD1. The CDR3 runs 15 residues. CDR1 is KGHSH and CDR2 is LQKENI in the germline V gene. With 3 bases clipped from V and 4 bases from J, the junction kept 5 bases outside the gene matches. CDR3: CASSPQDRGRYEQYF. The CDR3 nucleotides read TGTGCCAGCTCACCGCAGGACAGGGGGCGTTACGAGCAGTACTTC.